This T cell receptor beta chain stems from a study of blood T cell repertoires in COVID-19. Study-wide background: Whether acute or convalescent, the COVID-19 samples came from the United States, Italy and Spain. Sample material is recorded as cDNA or gDNA derived from T cells, B-cell-depleted T cells, or PBMCs.

Repertoires were generated with immunoSEQ multiplex PCR, while TCRdb's copy carries only in-frame clones and drops some. The data contain about 390,000 clones, 70% to 90% of them singletons. Trimming removed 5 bases at V and 7 bases at J, with 18 bases between. Germline lookup yields CDR1 MNHEY and CDR2 SVGEGT. CDR3 length: 15 amino acids. The receptor was isolated from a woman in her sixties with COVID-19, enrolled during active disease. The sample comprised peripheral blood. The V and J genes are TRBV6-2 or TRBV6-3 and TRBJ2-1, with D possibly TRBD2 on 7 matching bases. This chain's CDR3 is CASSLNRGGPNEQFF. DNA for the CDR3: TGTGCCAGCAGTCTAAATAGGGGGGGTCCGAATGAGCAGTTCTTC.